The 32 T cell receptor beta chains below were found in one sample sequenced in a study of neurological immune-mediated disorders. Specified time point: longitudinal time-point 3. TCRdb passed the 5' RACE reads through MiXCR, listing each CDR3 protein once. The sample yields under 130,000 distinct CDR3 sequences, 10% to 11% seen once. The sample consisted of PBMCs. These receptors were obtained from a female donor with HTLV-1-associated myelopathy (HAM/TSP).

This clonotype was counted many times. This rearrangement joins TRBV28 to TRBJ2-2; 8 nucleotides agree with TRBD2. Germline V CDR1 and CDR2: MDHEN, SYDVKM. The V and J ends lost 6 bases and 5 bases, in that order; junction bases with no gene match: 8. The CDR3 totals 15 residues. The CDR3 loop is CASRSGGSGTGELFF. CDR3 DNA sequence: TGTGCCAGCAGGTCGGGAGGGAGCGGTACCGGGGAGCTGTTTTTT.

This clonotype appeared many times. The chain uses TRBV9 and TRBJ2-1; TRBD2 might be the D (7 bases). This CDR3 has 17 residues. Trimming removed 0 bases from V and 0 bases from J, with 13 bases in between. The germline gives CDR1 SGDLS, CDR2 YYNGEE. The CDR3 DNA is TGTGCCAGCAGCGTAGCCGCGGGGGCGAGCTCCTACAATGAGCAGTTCTTC. Amino acids: CASSVAAGASSYNEQFF.

There are many counts of this clonotype. The chain combines TRBV6-2 or TRBV6-3 with TRBJ2-1; 9 nucleotides agree with TRBD2. CDR3 size: 14 residues. J lost 8 bases, V lost 7 bases, and 9 bases had no gene match. Germline V gene data show CDR1 as MNHEY and CDR2 as SVGEGT. The CDR3 region is CASTSRRGGDEQFF. Written as DNA, the CDR3 is TGTGCCAGCACCTCGAGGCGGGGGGGCGATGAGCAGTTCTTC.

This clonotype was found a few times. The chain joins TRBV12-3 or TRBV12-4 to TRBJ2-1, with 8 positions matching TRBD1. The CDR3 contains 13 residues. The J segment lost 7 bases and the V segment lost 8 bases, leaving 7 bases of the junction unmatched. In DNA, the CDR3 is TGTGCCAGCCCGCAGGGGGCTATGAATGAGCAGTTCTTC. Translation gives CASPQGAMNEQFF.

This clonotype was seen repeatedly, ten times or more. The rearrangement links TRBV9 to TRBJ2-6, with D maybe TRBD1 (6 bases). V dropped 5 bases and J dropped 3 bases, with 12 bases sitting between them. The CDR3 has 15 amino acids. Germline CDR1 SGDLS, CDR2 YYNGEE. The CDR3 bases are TGTGCCAGCAGTGCAGGGGTCGGTGGGGCCAACGTCCTGACTTTC. Its protein is CASSAGVGGANVLTF.

This clonotype was seen many times. The rearrangement joins TRBV20-1 to TRBJ2-7; TRBD1 is a possible D gene (6 bases). The CDR3 has 13 amino acids. Trimming shortened V by 3 bases and J by 4 bases, and 13 bases separated the two germline ends. Germline CDR1 and CDR2: DFQATT and SNEGSKA (reference sequence). DNA for the CDR3: TGCAGTGCTAGGGGCCAGGGGATGTACGAGCAGTACTTC. It is translated as CSARGQGMYEQYF.

This clonotype was seen many times. The chain uses TRBV20-1 and TRBJ2-5; D might be TRBD1 or TRBD2, each matching 5 bases. The CDR3 totals 14 residues. The V end lost 7 bases, the J end lost 0 bases, and 15 bases lay between the germline ends. Germline CDR1 is DFQATT and CDR2 is SNEGSKA (reference sequence). CDR3 DNA sequence: TGCAGTGGGGGGACGGGTCCGTACCAAGAGACCCAGTACTTC. Translating it yields CSGGTGPYQETQYF.

This clonotype was detected ten times or more. One junction end disagrees with the germline gene, perhaps due to a read error. The chain employs TRBV15 and TRBJ2-2; 15 nucleotides align to TRBD2. The CDR3 runs 15 residues. CDR1 and CDR2 (germline): LNHNV, YYDKDF (reference sequence). The CDR3 coding sequence is TGTGCTACCAGCAGAGGACTAGCGGGGGGGCCGGGGCTGTTTTTT. Translation gives CATSRGLAGGPGLFF.

This clonotype was picked up many times. The CDR3 DNA reads TGTGCCAGCAGCTTAAAGCCCTCGTACGAGCAGTACTTC. Residues: CASSLKPSYEQYF. This chain uses TRBV7-9 with TRBJ2-7; D is unclear. V was cut by 2 bases and J by 4 bases, with 9 bases left in between. CDR3 length: 13 residues. The V gene's germline CDR1 is SEHNR and CDR2 FQNEAQ (reference sequence).

This clonotype was observed many times. The J gene is TRBJ2-7, the V gene TRBV10-3; TRBD2 is a possible D gene (6 bases). V gave up 11 bases and J gave up 7 bases, with 15 bases separating them. This CDR3 comprises 11 residues. Germline assignment: CDR1 ENHRY and CDR2 SYGVKD. The chain's CDR3 is CAVGPGEEQYF. As DNA, the CDR3 is TGTGCCGTGGGACCGGGGGAGGAGCAGTACTTC.

The chain couples TRBV5-1 to TRBJ2-5, with 14 bases lining up with TRBD2. CDR1 and CDR2 (germline): SGHRS, YFSETQ. CDR3 length: 17 amino acids. Losses at the gene ends were 4 bases for V and 5 bases for J; bases not matched to a gene: 10. This CDR3 reads CASSPGRLAGGQETQYF. Here the CDR3 DNA reads TGCGCCAGCAGCCCAGGGCGACTAGCGGGGGGGCAGGAGACCCAGTACTTC.

In this sample, this clonotype turned up many times. The genes are TRBV7-9 and TRBJ2-2, with a possible D match to TRBD1 (7 bases). V was pared by 7 bases and J by 5 bases, with 14 bases between. CDR3 size: 14 residues. Germline V CDR1 and CDR2: SEHNR, FQNEAQ (reference sequence). The CDR3 bases are TGTGCCAGCACTGGAGGGGGCCAGACCGGGGAGCTGTTTTTT. It specifies CASTGGGQTGELFF.

This clonotype was observed many times. The chain recombines TRBV10-3 with TRBJ2-4; possible D gene TRBD1, 5 bases. V was trimmed by 4 bases and J by 8 bases, leaving 21 bases between them. Germline V gene sequence: CDR1 ENHRY, CDR2 SYGVKD. The CDR3 consists of 16 residues. The CDR3 here is CAISALGGALSDIQYF. The CDR3 DNA reads as TGTGCCATCAGTGCCTTAGGTGGGGCCCTGAGTGACATTCAGTACTTC.

This clonotype was counted many times. V usage is TRBV20-1 and J usage is TRBJ2-1; 8 bases line up with TRBD1. The CDR3 is 16 residues long. The J segment lost 7 bases and the V segment lost 1 base, leaving 12 bases of the junction unmatched. CDR1 is DFQATT, CDR2 SNEGSKA, per germline (reference sequence). The CDR3 region is CSARGLNRGFGNEQFF. DNA for the CDR3: TGCAGTGCTAGAGGGTTGAACAGGGGGTTTGGGAATGAGCAGTTCTTC.

This clonotype was recorded at least ten times. CDR3: CASSFLEQETQYF. DNA of the CDR3: TGCGCCAGCAGTTTTCTAGAACAAGAGACCCAGTACTTC. This chain links TRBV5-1 with TRBJ2-5; D remains unclear. Germline V gene sequence: CDR1 SGHRS, CDR2 YFSETQ. The ends were cut back, 5 bases at V and 2 bases at J, with 10 bases in the middle. This CDR3 is 13 amino acids long.

This clonotype was detected many times. The J gene is TRBJ1-1, the V gene TRBV7-8; no clear D. The CDR3 is 14 amino acids. The germline V gene has CDR1 SGHVS and CDR2 FQNEAQ. V was pared by 2 bases and J by 5 bases, with 12 bases between. The CDR3 sequence is CASSLNDVGTEAFF. CDR3 nucleotide sequence: TGTGCCAGCAGCTTAAACGATGTAGGAACTGAAGCTTTCTTT.

This clonotype has at least ten counts. The V and J genes are TRBV20-1 and TRBJ2-6; D uncertain. CDR3 length: 14 amino acids. Germline V lookup: CDR1 DFQATT, CDR2 SNEGSKA (reference sequence). V dropped 0 bases and J dropped 2 bases, with 5 bases sitting between them. The CDR3 sequence is CSAREFPGANVLTF. CDR3 nucleotides: TGCAGTGCTAGAGAGTTTCCTGGGGCCAACGTCCTGACTTTC.

This clonotype was seen many times. This chain links TRBV4-1 with TRBJ1-3; perhaps TRBD1 as D (5 bases). The V and J ends lost 1 base and 2 bases respectively, with 9 bases between them. The V gene's germline CDR1 is MGHRA and CDR2 YSYEKL. CDR3 length equals 15 residues. The CDR3 loop reads CASSQAGGAGNTIYF. CDR3 nucleotide sequence: TGCGCCAGCAGCCAAGCCGGGGGGGCTGGAAACACCATATATTTT.

In its sample, this clonotype was seen many times. V is TRBV5-1 and J is TRBJ2-3; 9 positions agree with TRBD1. V lost 2 bases and J lost 6; bases outside the gene matches: 7. This CDR3 comprises 15 residues. Germline CDR1 and CDR2: SGHRS and YFSETQ. CDR3 nucleotide sequence: TGCGCCAGCAGCTTTACAGGGGGCCCCGGGGATACGCAGTATTTT. It encodes CASSFTGGPGDTQYF.

This clonotype came up a few times. The V and J genes are TRBV20-1 and TRBJ2-5; either TRBD1 or TRBD2 may supply D (6 bases each). Germline V CDR1 and CDR2: DFQATT, SNEGSKA (reference sequence). V lost 6 bases and J 5 bases, leaving 19 bases between the germline ends. This CDR3 comprises 14 residues. The CDR3 is CSAGGRVVRETQYF. CDR3 coding DNA: TGCAGTGCGGGGGGCAGGGTGGTAAGGGAGACCCAGTACTTC.

This clonotype came up many times. The V call is TRBV20-1, the J call TRBJ2-1; 9 bases fit TRBD2. The ends lost 1 base at V and 4 bases at J; junction bases unmatched: 8. CDR1 is DFQATT and CDR2 is SNEGSKA in the germline V gene (reference sequence). The CDR3 spans 16 residues. This CDR3 reads CSARVASGGSYNEQFF. CDR3 bases: TGCAGTGCTAGAGTGGCCAGCGGGGGGAGTTACAATGAGCAGTTCTTC.

This clonotype was observed many times. This chain connects TRBV18 to TRBJ2-2; 10 bases fit TRBD1. The CDR3 is 18 amino acids. Unmatched junction bases numbered 13, after V lost 4 bases and J lost 5 bases. Germline V gene lookup returns CDR1 KGHSH and CDR2 LQKENI. The CDR3 nucleotides read TGTGCCAGCTCACTATTCAACGACAGGGGGCGTTTGACCGGGGAGCTGTTTTTT. It encodes CASSLFNDRGRLTGELFF.

This clonotype was recorded many times. This sequence joins TRBV11-2 and TRBJ2-5; D is possibly TRBD2 (5 bases). Germline V gene lookup returns CDR1 SGHAT and CDR2 FQNNGV. V was trimmed by 1 base and J by 2 bases, leaving 11 bases between them. The CDR3 totals 15 residues. CDR3 bases: TGTGCCAGCAGCTTAGGGGGAGTGCGGCAAGAGACCCAGTACTTC. This translates into CASSLGGVRQETQYF.

This clonotype was recorded many times. The chain combines TRBV7-9 with TRBJ2-1; D is perhaps TRBD2 (6 bases). Germline loops: CDR1 SEHNR, CDR2 FQNEAQ (reference sequence). This CDR3 contains 13 residues. V lost 3 bases to trimming and J lost 5 bases, with 8 bases between them. CDR3 in amino acids: CASSLGLDNEQFF. The CDR3 DNA sequence: TGTGCCAGCAGCTTGGGACTTGACAATGAGCAGTTCTTC.

This clonotype has ten or more counts. The chain has TRBV20-1 and TRBJ2-1; the D is unclear. Looked up from germline, CDR1 is DFQATT and CDR2 is SNEGSKA (reference sequence). Trimming took 3 bases from V and 4 from J, leaving 4 bases between them. The CDR3 sequence is 11 residues long. This CDR3 reads CSASGYNEQFF. For the CDR3, the DNA is TGCAGTGCTAGCGGATACAATGAGCAGTTCTTC.

On this clonotype itself: This may be a read error: a much more frequent sequence differs by one nucleotide. This rearrangement joins TRBV10-1 to TRBJ2-2, with 11 bases lining up with TRBD1. The CDR3 runs 14 residues. CDR1 and CDR2 (germline): WNHNN, SYGVQD (reference sequence). The CDR3 coding sequence is TGCACCAGCAGAGGGACAGGGGGCACCGGGGAGCTGTTTTTT. This translates into CTSRGTGGTGELFF.

This clonotype appeared many times. The chain combines TRBV10-2 with TRBJ2-6, with a tentative D call TRBD1 (6 bases). Per germline, CDR1 WSHSY and CDR2 SAAADI. The CDR3 contains 15 residues. V lost 6 bases, J lost 3 bases, and 12 bases lay in between. Here the CDR3 reads CASREQGDGANVLTF. CDR3 in DNA: TGCGCCAGCAGAGAACAGGGTGATGGGGCCAACGTCCTGACTTTC.

V is TRBV7-8 and J is TRBJ2-3; 13 bases fit TRBD2. Per germline, CDR1 SGHVS and CDR2 FQNEAQ. There are 18 residues in the CDR3. J lost 1 base, V lost 5 bases, and 9 bases had no gene match. In nucleotides, the CDR3 is TGTGCCAGCAGCGCAAGGGTCGGGACTAGCGGGGGCACAGATACGCAGTATTTT. The encoded protein is CASSARVGTSGGTDTQYF.

This clonotype has a count of ten or more. The V call is TRBV6-5, the J call TRBJ2-2, with TRBD1 matching 10 bases. Germline-derived CDR1 and CDR2 are MNHEY and SVGAGI. The CDR3 covers 16 residues. V shed 4 bases, J shed 5 bases, and the junction held 7 bases outside the gene matches. The CDR3 reads CASSSRQGAGTGELFF. DNA of the CDR3: TGTGCCAGCAGTTCCCGACAGGGGGCTGGTACCGGGGAGCTGTTTTTT.

The rearrangement uses TRBV15 and TRBJ1-2; no reliable D call. CDR1 LNHNV and CDR2 YYDKDF come from the germline V gene (reference sequence). V was clipped by 0 bases and J by 7 bases, with 18 bases between them. The CDR3 is 16 residues long. CDR3 nucleotides: TGTGCCACCAGCAGAGATCGTGGAGTCCCGAATTGTGGCTACACCTTC. Protein: CATSRDRGVPNCGYTF.

This clonotype occurred many times. V usage is TRBV7-9 and J usage is TRBJ1-4, with 7 bases lining up with TRBD1. The germline gives CDR1 SEHNR, CDR2 FQNEAQ (reference sequence). The CDR3 has 14 amino acids. V was clipped by 1 base and J by 11 bases; unmatched bases: 7. CDR3 sequence reads: CASSLVEGARKLFF. As DNA, the CDR3 is TGTGCCAGCAGCTTAGTGGAGGGGGCGCGGAAACTGTTTTTT.

This clonotype has a count of ten or more. V and J are TRBV20-1 and TRBJ2-1, with TRBD2 matching over 10 bases. The CDR3 consists of 15 residues. J gave up 4 bases and V 6 bases, and 9 bases lay outside the gene matches. CDR1 DFQATT and CDR2 SNEGSKA come from the germline V gene (reference sequence). In DNA, the CDR3 is TGCAGTGCGGGATTTCCACTAGCGGGATACAATGAGCAGTTCTTC. This translates into CSAGFPLAGYNEQFF.